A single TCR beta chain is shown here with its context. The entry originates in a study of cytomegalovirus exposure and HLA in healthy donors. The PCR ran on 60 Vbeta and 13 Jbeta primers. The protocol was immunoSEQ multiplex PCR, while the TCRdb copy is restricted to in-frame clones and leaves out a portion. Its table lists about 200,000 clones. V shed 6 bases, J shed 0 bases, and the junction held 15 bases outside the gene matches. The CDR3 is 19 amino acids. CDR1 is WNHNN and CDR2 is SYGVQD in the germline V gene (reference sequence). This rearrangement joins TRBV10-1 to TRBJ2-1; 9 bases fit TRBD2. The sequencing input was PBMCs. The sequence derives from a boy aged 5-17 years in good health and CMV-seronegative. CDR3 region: CASSASGLAGFSSYNEQFF. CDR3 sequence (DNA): TGCGCCAGCAGCGCCTCGGGGCTAGCGGGGTTCAGCTCCTACAATGAGCAGTTCTTC.